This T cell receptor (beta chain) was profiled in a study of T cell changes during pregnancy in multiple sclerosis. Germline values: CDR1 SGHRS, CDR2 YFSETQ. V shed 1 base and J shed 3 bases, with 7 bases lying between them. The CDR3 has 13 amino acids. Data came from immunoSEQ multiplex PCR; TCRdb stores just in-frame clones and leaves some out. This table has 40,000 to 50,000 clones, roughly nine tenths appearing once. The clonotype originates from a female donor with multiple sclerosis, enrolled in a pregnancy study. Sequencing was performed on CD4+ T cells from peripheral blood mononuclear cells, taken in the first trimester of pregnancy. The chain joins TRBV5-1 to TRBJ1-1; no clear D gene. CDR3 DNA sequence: TGCGCCAGCAGCTTGAATCAGGACACTGAAGCTTTCTTT. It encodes CASSLNQDTEAFF. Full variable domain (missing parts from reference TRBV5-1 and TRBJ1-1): KAGVTQTPRYLIKTRGQQVTLSCSPISGHRSVSWYQQTPGQGLQFLFEYFSETQRNKGNFPGRFSGRQFSNSRSEMNVSTLELGDSALYLCASSLNQDTEAFFGQGTRLTVV.